The 24 T cell receptor beta chains in this list originate from one sample, sequenced in a study of T cell changes during pregnancy in multiple sclerosis (dated by TCRdb to about 2019). The protocol used for the library was the immunoSEQ multiplex PCR assay. TCRdb mirrors the immuneACCESS table, restricted to in-frame sequences. Some clones are absent from its copies; in checked studies, under half trace to an unresolved V gene, and the reason for the others is unknown. This sample comprises around 75,000 clones, 85% to 95% of them detected only once. The ten largest clones add up to over 0.12% of the sample. Here the sequenced sample was CD4+ T cells from peripheral blood mononuclear cells, taken after pregnancy. The receptors derive from a female donor with multiple sclerosis, enrolled in a pregnancy study.

This clone was seen a single time. The chain combines TRBV7-2 with TRBJ1-1; D remains ambiguous. Germline V gene lookup returns CDR1 SGHTA and CDR2 FQGNSA. V dropped 1 base and J dropped 1 base, with 7 bases sitting between them. The CDR3 totals 14 residues. The CDR3 spells CASSLGHANTEAFF. CDR3 nucleotides: TGTGCCAGCAGCTTAGGACACGCGAACACTGAAGCTTTCTTT.

The gene calls are TRBV6-1 and TRBJ2-7; 9 bases are a match to TRBD2. The CDR3 spans 15 residues. Looked up from germline, CDR1 is MNHNS and CDR2 is SASEGT. J lost 4 bases, V lost 4 bases, and 8 bases had no gene match. In DNA, the CDR3 is TGTGCCAGCAGTGCTAGCCCTAGCGGGACATACGAGCAGTACTTC. It codes for CASSASPSGTYEQYF.

This sequence joins TRBV11-2 and TRBJ1-5; no clear D gene. The CDR3 contains 14 residues. Trimming took 3 bases from V and 3 from J, leaving 9 bases between them. Per germline, CDR1 SGHAT and CDR2 FQNNGV. CDR3 residues: CASSFAGNNQPQHF. The CDR3 DNA reads as TGTGCCAGCAGCTTTGCGGGGAACAATCAGCCCCAGCATTTT.

The rearrangement joins TRBV27 to TRBJ2-7; 9 bases agree with TRBD1. The CDR3 runs to 15 residues. Germline values: CDR1 MNHEY, CDR2 SMNVEV (reference sequence). After removal of 10 bases from V and 2 bases from J, the junction contained 12 bases not matched to a gene. For the CDR3, the DNA is TGTGCCACCTCTAGAATAGGGACAGGGACCTACGAGCAGTACTTC. Translated: CATSRIGTGTYEQYF.

CDR3 in amino acids: CASSLDSGVQREQYF. The CDR3 DNA follows: TGTGCCAGCAGCTTAGATTCGGGTGTGCAACGCGAGCAGTACTTC. V gene TRBV7-2 combines with J gene TRBJ2-7; D not certain. The CDR3 runs to 15 residues. Looked up from germline, CDR1 is SGHTA and CDR2 is FQGNSA. Trimming stripped 1 base from V and 6 bases from J, with 16 bases between.

CDR3 protein: CASSPLLAEINEQFF. The CDR3 DNA is TGTGCCAGCTCACCACTCCTAGCGGAGATCAATGAGCAGTTCTTC. The chain uses TRBV18 and TRBJ2-1; 7 nucleotides agree with TRBD2. The germline V gene encodes CDR1 KGHSH and CDR2 LQKENI. CDR3 size: 15 residues. J lost 6 bases, V lost 1 base, and 6 bases had no gene match.

The rearrangement links TRBV30 to TRBJ2-7; 10 nucleotides align to TRBD1. The junction had 8 bases not matched to a gene; V was cut back by 3 bases and J by 3 bases. This CDR3 contains 15 residues. The germline V gene encodes CDR1 GTSNPN and CDR2 SVGIG (reference sequence). CDR3 residues: CAWRPPGQGNYEQYF. Here the CDR3 DNA reads TGTGCCTGGAGGCCTCCGGGACAGGGGAACTACGAGCAGTACTTC.

The V and J genes are TRBV7-8 and TRBJ1-5; perhaps TRBD1 as D (6 bases). V lost 5 bases and J lost 5, with 16 bases in between. Per germline, CDR1 SGHVS and CDR2 FQNEAQ. The length of the CDR3 is 15 residues. CDR3 DNA: TGTGCCAGCAGCCTCACCGCAGGGGCGGATCAGCCCCAGCATTTT. Amino acid sequence: CASSLTAGADQPQHF.

The rearrangement joins TRBV5-6 to TRBJ2-1; TRBD2 aligns across 12 bases. The CDR3 loop spans 16 amino acids. V shed 4 bases, J shed 13 bases, and the junction held 15 bases outside the gene matches. CDR1 SGHDT and CDR2 YYEEEE come from the germline V gene. DNA of the CDR3: TGTGCCAGCAGCGCCCTAGCCGGGACTAGCGGGCGCAATCAGTTCTTC. This codes for CASSALAGTSGRNQFF.

The chain joins TRBV2 to TRBJ2-3; D may be TRBD2 (6 bases). Germline V lookup: CDR1 SNHLY, CDR2 FYNNEI. Trimming shortened V by 4 bases and J by 8 bases, and 19 bases separated the two germline ends. CDR3 length equals 15 residues. CDR3 in DNA: TGTGCCAGCAGTGCTAAGCGGACGGGGGTGGGTACGCAGTATTTT. Its protein product is CASSAKRTGVGTQYF.

The CDR3 DNA follows: TGTGCCAGCAGTCTCTATAGGAGGCATAGGTACAATGAGCAGTTCTTC. Translating it yields CASSLYRRHRYNEQFF. The V call is TRBV13, the J call TRBJ2-1; D may be TRBD2 (5 bases). V was trimmed by 6 bases and J by 4 bases, leaving 19 bases between them. Germline V gene data show CDR1 as PRHDT and CDR2 as FYEKMQ (reference sequence). The CDR3 spans 16 residues. The complete variable domain, with remaining parts taken from reference TRBV13 and TRBJ2-1, reads AAGVIQSPRHLIKEKRETATLKCYPIPRHDTVYWYQQGPGQDPQFLISFYEKMQSDKGSIPDRFSAQQFSDYHSELNMSSLELGDSALYFCASSLYRRHRYNEQFFGPGTRLTVL.

This chain uses TRBV7-9 with TRBJ2-2; D is possibly TRBD1 (6 bases). The CDR3 covers 16 residues. V was trimmed by 5 bases and J by 6 bases, leaving 19 bases between them. Germline V gene lookup returns CDR1 SEHNR and CDR2 FQNEAQ (reference sequence). The CDR3 sequence is CASSITSRGGAGELFF. The CDR3 region has the DNA TGTGCCAGCAGCATAACCAGCCGTGGGGGCGCCGGGGAGCTGTTTTTT. The complete variable domain, with remaining parts taken from reference TRBV7-9 and TRBJ2-2, reads DTGVSQNPRHKITKRGQNVTFRCDPISEHNRLYWYRQTLGQGPEFLTYFQNEAQLEKSRLLSDRFSAERPKGSFSTLEIQRTEQGDSAMYLCASSITSRGGAGELFFGEGSRLTVL.

V gene TRBV10-3 combines with J gene TRBJ2-3, with a possible D match to TRBD1 (6 bases). Germline values: CDR1 ENHRY, CDR2 SYGVKD. Trimming took off 0 bases at V and 6 bases at J, with 7 bases between the two ends. This CDR3 comprises 13 residues. The CDR3 coding sequence is TGTGCCATCAGTGAGTCGAGGGGGGATACGCAGTATTTT. This encodes CAISESRGDTQYF.

The rearrangement links TRBV4-2 to TRBJ2-3; 10 bases are a match to TRBD2. This CDR3 contains 20 residues. CDR1 is LGHNA, CDR2 YNFKEQ, per germline. V was pared by 0 bases and J by 5 bases, with 17 bases of the junction left unmatched. The CDR3 loop is CASSQDSFSLLAGVLDTQYF. The CDR3 region has the DNA TGTGCCAGCAGCCAAGATTCGTTTTCCCTCCTAGCGGGAGTATTAGATACGCAGTATTTT.

The V gene is TRBV6-1, the J gene TRBJ1-5; possibly TRBD1 for D (6 bases). CDR1 and CDR2 (germline): MNHNS, SASEGT. Between the trimmed V and J ends, which lost 2 bases and 5 bases, there was a span of 13 bases. The CDR3 has 15 residues. DNA of the CDR3: TGTGCCAGCAGTGAATCGGGACATCGAGATCAGCCCCAGCATTTT. Translation gives CASSESGHRDQPQHF.

The chain joins TRBV18 to TRBJ1-2; 7 bases fit TRBD1. The V gene end was trimmed by 3 bases and the J gene end by 6 bases; junction bases not matched to a gene: 10. The CDR3 spans 15 residues. The germline V gene encodes CDR1 KGHSH and CDR2 LQKENI. Here the CDR3 reads CASSPQTGRRDGYTF. The CDR3 nucleotides read TGTGCCAGCTCACCTCAGACAGGGAGGAGGGATGGCTACACCTTC.

The V call is TRBV19, the J call TRBJ2-1, with D maybe TRBD2 (5 bases). The CDR3 is 15 amino acids. Trimming took off 0 bases at V and 8 bases at J, with 14 bases between the two ends. CDR1 LNHDA and CDR2 SQIVND come from the germline V gene (reference sequence). The CDR3 spells CASSIEAATNYEQFF. The CDR3 DNA reads TGTGCCAGTAGTATAGAAGCGGCCACGAACTATGAGCAGTTCTTC.

This chain uses TRBV5-6 with TRBJ1-5, with TRBD1 matching over 9 bases. This CDR3 spans 15 amino acids. Unmatched junction bases numbered 5, after V lost 1 base and J lost 6 bases. Germline V gene sequence: CDR1 SGHDT, CDR2 YYEEEE. The CDR3 reads CASSLRDRVGQPQHF. CDR3 DNA sequence: TGTGCCAGCAGCTTGCGGGACAGGGTTGGTCAGCCCCAGCATTTT.

The genes are TRBV6-6 and TRBJ2-5, with 9 bases aligning to TRBD1. In germline, CDR1 is MNHNY, CDR2 SVGAGI (reference sequence). V gave up 0 bases and J gave up 4 bases; unmatched junction bases: 6. CDR3 length equals 16 residues. In DNA form, the CDR3 reads TGTGCCAGCAGTTACTCGGGACAGGGTAGTTCAGAGACCCAGTACTTC. It is translated as CASSYSGQGSSETQYF.

The rearrangement links TRBV7-6 to TRBJ2-1, with 9 bases matching TRBD2. CDR1 is SGHVS and CDR2 is FNYEAQ in the germline V gene. The CDR3 contains 15 residues. V lost 1 base, J lost 7 bases, and 5 bases stayed unmatched. The CDR3 is CASSLVGSGRNEQFF. CDR3 bases: TGTGCCAGCAGCTTAGTTGGTAGCGGGAGAAATGAGCAGTTCTTC. The full variable domain, in which reference TRBV7-6 and TRBJ2-1 provide the parts outside the CDR3, is GAGVSQSPRYKVTKRGQDVALRCDPISGHVSLYWYRQALGQGPEFLTYFNYEAQQDKSGLPNDRFSAERPEGSISTLTIQRTEQRDSAMYRCASSLVGSGRNEQFFGPGTRLTVL.

The chain combines TRBV30 with TRBJ1-1, with TRBD1 matching 7 bases. This CDR3 has 16 amino acids. V was pared by 0 bases and J by 4 bases, with 11 bases of the junction left unmatched. Per germline, CDR1 GTSNPN and CDR2 SVGIG (reference sequence). The CDR3 loop reads CAWSVIKGALITEAFF. DNA of the CDR3: TGTGCCTGGAGTGTCATCAAGGGGGCGCTTATCACTGAAGCTTTCTTT. The complete variable domain, with remaining parts taken from reference TRBV30 and TRBJ1-1, reads SQTIHQWPATLVQPVGSPLSLECTVEGTSNPNLYWYRQAAGRGLQLLFYSVGIGQISSEVPQNLSASRPQDRQFILSSKKLLLSDSGFYLCAWSVIKGALITEAFFGQGTRLTVV.

This clone appeared a few times. The chain combines TRBV12-2 with TRBJ1-2. TRBV12-2 is tagged as a pseudogene. The CDR3 loop spans 14 amino acids. CDR3 amino acids: CASRLRRDFYGYTF. The CDR3 coding sequence is TGTGCAAGTCGCTTACGCCGGGACTTTTATGGCTACACCTTC.

The V and J genes are TRBV29-1 and TRBJ1-2; D gene ambiguous. Germline V CDR1 and CDR2: SQVTM, ANQGSEA. Trimming pared 0 bases from V and 0 bases from J, leaving 11 bases between. The CDR3 runs 15 residues. The DNA for the CDR3 is TGCAGCGTTGAAGATCAACCAGAGGCTAACTATGGCTACACCTTC. Translation gives CSVEDQPEANYGYTF.

The chain recombines TRBV6-5 with TRBJ1-5; D gene uncertain. CDR1 is MNHEY and CDR2 is SVGAGI in the germline V gene. The CDR3 sequence is 15 residues long. The V and J ends lost 8 bases and 0 bases respectively, with 14 bases between them. CDR3: CASGSGSYSNQPQHF. CDR3 bases: TGTGCCAGCGGATCAGGCAGTTATAGCAATCAGCCCCAGCATTTT.